There are a few counts of the clone carrying this TCR beta chain. Its antigen is not known. Germline lookup yields CDR1 SGHTS and CDR2 YDEGEE. Between the trimmed V and J ends, which lost 0 bases and 2 bases, there was a span of 11 bases. The CDR3 contains 15 residues. Using approximately 190 ng DNA, 25,000 to 35,000 T cell genomes, the sorted-subset replicate PCRs were run. The protocol was immunoSEQ multiplex PCR, while the TCRdb copy is restricted to in-frame clones and leaves out a portion. The sample carries some 1,100,000 clones, around three quarters recorded once. The data derive from a study of shared clonotypes between healthy human individuals. Notes on the study in general: Shared across several donors were around 5% of the naive CD4 clonotypes. Naive subsets generally had larger estimated richness than memory subsets. Apart from blood, nothing was sampled; tissue repertoires likely differ.

The receptor comes from a man between 18 and 35 years old in good health. Some clones in this sample may be carry-over from other donors' samples. Sequenced material: memory CD4+ T cells from PBMCs. Subset noted: CD45RA-negative fraction. This chain uses TRBV5-8 with TRBJ1-1; D possibly corresponds to TRBD1 (5 bases). For the CDR3, the DNA is TGTGCCAGCAGCTTGGGACAGTTGGTAAACACTGAAGCTTTCTTT. This codes for CASSLGQLVNTEAFF.